The 16 T cell receptor beta chains below come from one sample, sequenced in a study of T cell repertoires in cytomegalovirus infection. No antigen has been assigned to these receptors. TCRdb reprocessed the reads with MiXCR, giving one entry per CDR3 protein. The sample carries some 99,000 distinct CDR3 sequences, about 30% recorded once. The material sequenced was CD8+ T cells from cultured PBMCs, taken from culture after CMV antigen stimulation. These receptors were obtained from a human donor in good health (CMV status not recorded). Some clones in this sample may be carry-over from other donors' samples.

The V and J genes are TRBV6-1 and TRBJ1-1; 8 bases are shared with TRBD1. The CDR3 has 15 amino acids. With V trimmed by 6 bases and J by 0 bases, 6 bases remained unmatched. Per the germline V gene, CDR1 is MNHNS and CDR2 is SASEGT. CDR3 nucleotide sequence: TGTGCCAGCAGGGATGGACAGGGATTGAACACTGAAGCTTTCTTT. Residues: CASRDGQGLNTEAFF.

This clonotype was detected a few times. V gene TRBV28 combines with J gene TRBJ2-7; the match to TRBD1 covers 7 bases. The CDR3 is made up of 15 amino acids. The J segment lost 0 bases and the V segment lost 7 bases, leaving 9 bases of the junction unmatched. Germline V gene data show CDR1 as MDHEN and CDR2 as SYDVKM. Here the CDR3 reads CASTLMGQSSYEQYF. CDR3 DNA: TGTGCCAGCACCCTTATGGGACAGAGCTCCTACGAGCAGTACTTC.

The chain joins TRBV29-1 to TRBJ2-5; 8 bases are a match to TRBD2. Germline CDR1 reads SQVTM; CDR2 reads ANQGSEA. V shed 4 bases and J 7 bases; nucleotides not matched to a gene: 11. The CDR3 is 14 amino acids. As DNA, the CDR3 is TGCAGCGTTGTCCCCCCGGTCCGGGAGGGGACCCAGTACTTC. It yields the protein CSVVPPVREGTQYF. Full variable domain (outside the CDR3, taken from reference TRBV29-1 and TRBJ2-5): SAVISQKPSRDICQRGTSLTIQCQVDSQVTMMFWYRQQPGQSLTLIATANQGSEATYESGFVIDKFPISRPNLTFSTLTVSNMSPEDSSIYLCSVVPPVREGTQYFGPGTRLLVL.

The rearrangement uses TRBV5-6 and TRBJ1-2; D is unresolved. This CDR3 region has 16 residues. The ends were cut back, 3 bases at V and 4 bases at J, with 19 bases in the middle. CDR1 is SGHDT, CDR2 YYEEEE, per germline. The CDR3 nucleotides read TGTGCCAGCAGCTATGCCCCAGCGGCGGAAATCTATGGCTACACCTTC. It is translated as CASSYAPAAEIYGYTF.

This clonotype turned up a few times. The chain uses TRBV4-1 and TRBJ2-1; 8 nucleotides align to TRBD2. The CDR3 spans 17 residues. From germline, CDR1 is MGHRA and CDR2 YSYEKL. V lost 4 bases to trimming and J lost 8 bases; unmatched junction nucleotides: 16. The CDR3 region has the DNA TGCGCCAGCAGCCCCCGTAGTAGCGGGGAAGTGACGGATGAGCAGTTCTTC. Translated: CASSPRSSGEVTDEQFF.

The chain uses TRBV29-1 and TRBJ1-2; D ambiguous. V was trimmed by 2 bases and J by 4 bases, leaving 8 bases between them. Germline V gene lookup returns CDR1 SQVTM and CDR2 ANQGSEA. This CDR3 has 12 residues. The CDR3 loop reads CSVELGTYGYTF. In nucleotides, the CDR3 is TGCAGCGTTGAATTAGGAACCTATGGCTACACCTTC.

The chain combines TRBV27 with TRBJ2-5, with D hard to call. The germline V gene has CDR1 MNHEY and CDR2 SMNVEV (reference sequence). Trimming removed 2 bases at V and 0 bases at J, with 16 bases between. CDR3 length: 17 residues. The CDR3 is CASSLRPGPLYQETQYF. Written as DNA, the CDR3 is TGTGCCAGCAGTTTACGGCCCGGGCCGCTGTACCAAGAGACCCAGTACTTC.

The chain is built from TRBV4-1 and TRBJ2-1; D is unresolved. V gave up 3 bases and J gave up 7 bases, with 10 bases separating them. Per germline, CDR1 MGHRA and CDR2 YSYEKL. CDR3 length equals 13 residues. The CDR3 is CASSHVAANEQFF. CDR3 in DNA: TGCGCCAGCAGCCACGTAGCCGCAAATGAGCAGTTCTTC.

This clonotype has only a few counts. The V call is TRBV6-1, the J call TRBJ2-5, with TRBD2 matching 7 bases. The CDR3 spans 15 residues. The germline CDR1 and CDR2 sequences are MNHNS and SASEGT. V lost 2 bases to trimming and J lost 5 bases; unmatched junction nucleotides: 8. The DNA for the CDR3 is TGTGCCAGCAGTGAAACCGGGACGGGAGGCGAGACCCAGTACTTC. This sequence encodes CASSETGTGGETQYF.

V and J are TRBV7-2 and TRBJ2-5; either TRBD1 or TRBD2 may supply D (6 bases each). Trimming cost V 5 bases and J 5 bases, with 15 bases left between them. Germline loops: CDR1 SGHTA, CDR2 FQGNSA. CDR3 size: 14 residues. CDR3 DNA: TGTGCCAGCAGCGAAGGAGGGGGGACGGAGACCCAGTACTTC. Its protein is CASSEGGGTETQYF.

This clonotype was seen repeatedly, ten times or more. The chain links TRBV6-1 to TRBJ2-7, with D perhaps TRBD2 (6 bases). The CDR3 totals 11 residues. The germline V gene encodes CDR1 MNHNS and CDR2 SASEGT. Trimming shortened V by 7 bases and J by 4 bases, and 8 bases separated the two germline ends. The CDR3: CASTAGYEQYF. As DNA, the CDR3 is TGTGCCAGCACCGCGGGGTACGAGCAGTACTTC.

This clonotype was counted only a few times. CDR3 sequence reads: CASSGAGVRRIGELFF. The CDR3 DNA follows: TGTGCCAGCAGCGGGGCCGGAGTTCGGCGGATCGGGGAGCTGTTTTTT. The chain uses TRBV5-4 and TRBJ2-2; perhaps TRBD1 as D (5 bases). Germline-derived CDR1 and CDR2 are SGHNT and YYREEE (reference sequence). V was trimmed by 4 bases and J by 7 bases, leaving 20 bases between them. CDR3 length equals 16 residues.

This chain connects TRBV7-4 to TRBJ1-2, with D unclear. This CDR3 has 12 residues. The V gene's germline CDR1 is SGHVT and CDR2 SQSDAQ. The ends were cut back, 1 base at V and 7 bases at J, with 7 bases in the middle. CDR3 bases: TGTGCCAGCAGCTTAGGGAGTATTGGCTACACCTTC. Translating gives CASSLGSIGYTF.

This rearrangement joins TRBV14 to TRBJ1-1; D call uncertain. Germline V gives CDR1 SGHDN, CDR2 FVKESK. CDR3 size: 13 residues. The V end lost 1 base, the J end lost 6 bases, and 9 bases lay between the germline ends. CDR3 nucleotide sequence: TGTGCCAGCAGCCAAGTTGGGGAAGCTGAAGCTTTCTTT. Translating gives CASSQVGEAEAFF.

This clonotype was counted between two and nine times. This chain connects TRBV28 to TRBJ1-1, with 10 bases matching TRBD1. The trim removed 2 bases at V and 8 bases at J, leaving 5 bases unmatched. CDR3 length: 14 amino acids. The germline V gene has CDR1 MDHEN and CDR2 SYDVKM. The CDR3 nucleotides read TGTGCCAGCAGTTTAGTGACAGGGGGCCCGGAAGCTTTCTTT. It yields the protein CASSLVTGGPEAFF.

This clonotype was seen a handful of times. The chain has TRBV7-9 and TRBJ2-5, with 15 positions matching TRBD2. The germline gives CDR1 SEHNR, CDR2 FQNEAQ (reference sequence). Germline trimming cut 5 bases from V and 2 bases from J; bases unmatched to any gene: 9. The length of the CDR3 is 18 residues. CDR3 sequence: CASSLGTSGGTPQETQYF. The CDR3 nucleotides are TGTGCCAGCAGCCTGGGGACTAGCGGGGGGACTCCTCAAGAGACCCAGTACTTC.